This T cell receptor (beta chain) is from a study of T cell repertoires in cytomegalovirus infection. Study as a whole: Public TCR beta signature analysis indicated the presence of both CMV infection and matching HLA type. Whole-study results and caveats: Using cumulative public TCR beta family frequency, the authors identified those who carried CMV together with the relevant HLA. What dominated the ex vivo response were HLA-C-restricted CMV-specific TCR beta clonotypes.

Each CDR3 protein gets one entry after TCRdb re-called the reads with MiXCR. This sample has under 200,000 distinct CDR3 sequences, with roughly 17% found just once. This clonotype was detected only a few times. The antigen remains unidentified. The CDR3 has 18 amino acids. Germline CDR1 is SEHNR and CDR2 is FQNEAQ (reference sequence). V was pared by 3 bases and J by 2 bases, with 17 bases between. Sequencing input: CD8+ T cells from PBMCs. This TCR derives from a human donor in good health (CMV status not recorded). Some clones in this sample may be carry-over from other donors' samples. The V call is TRBV7-9, the J call TRBJ2-6, with D perhaps matching TRBD1 (6 bases). The CDR3 sequence: CASSFRDMTSPGANVLTF. In DNA form, the CDR3 reads TGTGCCAGCAGCTTCCGGGACATGACCTCACCTGGGGCCAACGTCCTGACTTTC. The whole variable domain, filled in from reference TRBV7-9 and TRBJ2-6, reads DTGVSQNPRHKITKRGQNVTFRCDPISEHNRLYWYRQTLGQGPEFLTYFQNEAQLEKSRLLSDRFSAERPKGSFSTLEIQRTEQGDSAMYLCASSFRDMTSPGANVLTFGAGSRLTVL.